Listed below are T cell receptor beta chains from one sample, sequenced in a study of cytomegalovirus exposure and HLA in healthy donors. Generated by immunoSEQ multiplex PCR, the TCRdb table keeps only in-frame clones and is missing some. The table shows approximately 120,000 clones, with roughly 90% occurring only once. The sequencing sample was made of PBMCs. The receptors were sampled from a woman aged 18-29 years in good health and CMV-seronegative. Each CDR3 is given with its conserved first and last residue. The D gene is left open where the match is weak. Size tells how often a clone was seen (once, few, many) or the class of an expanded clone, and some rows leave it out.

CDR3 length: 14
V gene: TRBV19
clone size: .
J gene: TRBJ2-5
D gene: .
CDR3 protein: CASSPKGGAKTQYF
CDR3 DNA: TGTGCCAGTAGTCCCAAGGGGGGGGCGAAGACCCAGTACTTC

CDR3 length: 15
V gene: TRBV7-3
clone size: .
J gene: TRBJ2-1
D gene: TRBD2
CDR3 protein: CASSLRRGGLNEQFF
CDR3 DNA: TGTGCCAGCAGCTTAAGACGGGGGGGCCTCAATGAGCAGTTCTTC

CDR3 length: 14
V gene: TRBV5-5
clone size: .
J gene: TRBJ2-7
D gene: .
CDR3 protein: CASSFRPGSNEQYF
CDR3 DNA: TGTGCCAGCAGCTTTCGTCCGGGGTCCAACGAGCAGTACTTC

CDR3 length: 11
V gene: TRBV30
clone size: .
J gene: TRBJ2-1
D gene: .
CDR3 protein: CAWTLRNEQFF
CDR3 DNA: TGTGCCTGGACTCTAAGAAATGAGCAGTTCTTC

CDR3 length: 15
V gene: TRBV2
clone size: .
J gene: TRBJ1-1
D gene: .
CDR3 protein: CATHAGSKPNTEAFF
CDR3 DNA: TGTGCCACTCATGCAGGGTCTAAACCGAACACTGAAGCTTTCTTT

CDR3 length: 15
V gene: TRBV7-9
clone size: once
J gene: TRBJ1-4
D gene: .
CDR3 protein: CASSLISGAIEKLFF
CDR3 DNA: TGTGCCAGCAGCTTGATTTCTGGGGCCATTGAAAAACTGTTTTTT

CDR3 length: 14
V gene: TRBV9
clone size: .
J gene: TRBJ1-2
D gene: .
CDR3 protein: CASSGEGMGYGYTF
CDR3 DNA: TGTGCCAGCAGCGGGGAGGGAATGGGGTATGGCTACACCTTC

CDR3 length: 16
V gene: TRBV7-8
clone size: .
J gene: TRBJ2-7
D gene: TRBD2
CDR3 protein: CASSPGTSGLSYEQYF
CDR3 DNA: TGTGCCAGCAGCCCGGGGACTAGCGGGTTATCCTACGAGCAGTACTTC

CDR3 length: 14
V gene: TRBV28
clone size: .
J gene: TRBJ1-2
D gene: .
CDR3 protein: CASSLRRVNYGYTF
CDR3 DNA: TGTGCCAGCAGTTTACGGAGAGTTAACTATGGCTACACCTTC

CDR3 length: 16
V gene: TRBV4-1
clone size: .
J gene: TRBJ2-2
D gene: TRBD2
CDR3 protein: CASSQESGTNTGELFF
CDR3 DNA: TGCGCCAGCAGCCAAGAAAGCGGGACCAACACCGGGGAGCTGTTTTTT

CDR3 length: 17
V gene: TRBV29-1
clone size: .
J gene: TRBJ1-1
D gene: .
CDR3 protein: CSVEERGQNLKRTEAFF
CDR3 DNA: TGCAGCGTTGAAGAAAGAGGACAGAATCTTAAGAGGACTGAAGCTTTCTTT

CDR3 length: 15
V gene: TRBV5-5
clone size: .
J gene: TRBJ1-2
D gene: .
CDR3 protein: CASSWAAREDYGYTF
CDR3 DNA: TGTGCCAGCAGCTGGGCGGCGAGGGAAGACTATGGCTACACCTTC

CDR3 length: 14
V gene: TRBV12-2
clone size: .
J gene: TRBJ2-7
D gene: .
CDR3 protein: CASRNGRQGYEQYF
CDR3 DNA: TGTGCAAGTCGCAATGGCCGACAGGGCTACGAGCAGTACTTC

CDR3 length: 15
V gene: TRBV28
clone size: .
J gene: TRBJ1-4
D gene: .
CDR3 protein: CASSPQGATNEKLFF
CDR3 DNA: TGTGCCAGCAGTCCGCAGGGTGCAACTAATGAAAAACTGTTTTTT

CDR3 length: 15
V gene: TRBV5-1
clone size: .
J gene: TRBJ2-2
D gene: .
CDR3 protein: CASSLVQANTGELFF
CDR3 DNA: TGCGCCAGCAGCTTGGTCCAGGCTAACACCGGGGAGCTGTTTTTT

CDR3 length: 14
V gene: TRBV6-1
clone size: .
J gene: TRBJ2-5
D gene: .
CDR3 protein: CASRLTGLGETQYF
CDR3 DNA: TGTGCCAGCAGACTAACAGGATTGGGAGAGACCCAGTACTTC

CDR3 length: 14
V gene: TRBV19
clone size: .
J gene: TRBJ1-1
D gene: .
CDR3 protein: CASSPSGWGLQAFF
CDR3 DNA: TGTGCCAGTAGTCCCAGCGGGTGGGGCCTTCAAGCTTTCTTT

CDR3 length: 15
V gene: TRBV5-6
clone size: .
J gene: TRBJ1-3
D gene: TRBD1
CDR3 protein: CASSLGQGTGNTIYF
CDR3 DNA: TGTGCCAGCAGCTTGGGACAGGGGACTGGAAACACCATATATTTT

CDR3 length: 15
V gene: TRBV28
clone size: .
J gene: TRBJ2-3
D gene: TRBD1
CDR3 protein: CASSWTGTSTDTQYF
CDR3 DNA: TGTGCCAGCAGTTGGACAGGGACTAGCACAGATACGCAGTATTTT

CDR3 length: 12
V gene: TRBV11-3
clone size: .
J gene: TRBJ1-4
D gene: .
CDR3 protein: CASSARGEKLFF
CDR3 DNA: TGTGCCAGCAGCGCGCGCGGGGAAAAACTGTTTTTT

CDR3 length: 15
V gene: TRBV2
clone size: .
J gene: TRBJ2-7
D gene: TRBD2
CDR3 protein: CASRQTSGGSYEQYF
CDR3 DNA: TGTGCCAGCAGACAAACTAGCGGGGGGTCCTACGAGCAGTACTTC

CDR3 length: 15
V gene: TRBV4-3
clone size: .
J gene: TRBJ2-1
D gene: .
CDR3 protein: CASSQALADYNEQFF
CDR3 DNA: TGCGCCAGCAGCCAAGCACTAGCCGACTACAATGAGCAGTTCTTC

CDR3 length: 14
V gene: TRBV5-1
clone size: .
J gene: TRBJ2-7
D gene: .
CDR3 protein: CASSRSHPTYEQYF
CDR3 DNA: TGCGCCAGCAGCCGTTCACACCCCACCTACGAGCAGTACTTC

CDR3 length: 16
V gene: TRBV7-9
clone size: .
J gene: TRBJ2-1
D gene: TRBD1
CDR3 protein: CASSPNSGGSYNEQFF
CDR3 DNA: TGTGCCAGCAGCCCTAACTCAGGGGGCTCCTACAATGAGCAGTTCTTC

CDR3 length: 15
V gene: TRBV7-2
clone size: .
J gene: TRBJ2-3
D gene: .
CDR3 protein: CASSSATTGGDTQYF
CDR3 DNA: TGTGCCAGCAGCTCAGCTACGACCGGGGGAGATACGCAGTATTTT

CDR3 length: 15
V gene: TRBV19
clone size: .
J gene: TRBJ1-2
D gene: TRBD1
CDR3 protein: CASILNRDSYYGYTF
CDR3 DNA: TGTGCCAGTATCCTAAACCGGGACAGTTACTATGGCTACACCTTC

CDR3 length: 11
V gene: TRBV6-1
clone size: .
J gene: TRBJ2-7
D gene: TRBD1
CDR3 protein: CAGRTGVEQYF
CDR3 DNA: TGTGCCGGGAGGACAGGGGTTGAGCAGTACTTC

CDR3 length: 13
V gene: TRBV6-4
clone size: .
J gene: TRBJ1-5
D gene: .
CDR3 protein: CASSGGFNQPQHF
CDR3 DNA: TGTGCCAGCAGTGGTGGCTTCAATCAGCCCCAGCATTTT

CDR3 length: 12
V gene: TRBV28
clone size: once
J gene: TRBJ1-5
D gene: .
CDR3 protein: CASSLLFQPQHF
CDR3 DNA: TGTGCCAGCAGTTTATTATTCCAGCCCCAGCATTTT

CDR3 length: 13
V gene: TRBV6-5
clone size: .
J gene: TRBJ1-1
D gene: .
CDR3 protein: CASSKQGGTEAFF
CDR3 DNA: TGTGCCAGCAGTAAACAGGGTGGCACTGAAGCTTTCTTT

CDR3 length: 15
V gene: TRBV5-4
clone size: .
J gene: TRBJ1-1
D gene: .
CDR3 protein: CASTPPGALSTEAFF
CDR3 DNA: TGTGCCAGCACCCCCCCTGGGGCGTTGAGCACTGAAGCTTTCTTT

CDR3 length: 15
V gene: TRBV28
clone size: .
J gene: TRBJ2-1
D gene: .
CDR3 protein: CASSFYPIPRNEQFF
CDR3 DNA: TGTGCCAGCAGTTTTTACCCAATCCCTAGGAATGAGCAGTTCTTC

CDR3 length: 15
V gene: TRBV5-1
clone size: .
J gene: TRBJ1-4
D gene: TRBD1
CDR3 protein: CASSLTGGAGEKLFF
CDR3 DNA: TGCGCCAGCAGCTTGACAGGGGGCGCGGGGGAAAAACTGTTTTTT

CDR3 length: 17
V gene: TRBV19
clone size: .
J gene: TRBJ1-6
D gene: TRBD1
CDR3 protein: CASSIAQGVGYNSPLHF
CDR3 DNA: TGTGCCAGTAGCATAGCACAGGGGGTTGGCTATAATTCACCCCTCCACTTT

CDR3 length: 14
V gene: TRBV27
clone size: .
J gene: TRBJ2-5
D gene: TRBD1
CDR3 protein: CASSTLGQQETQYF
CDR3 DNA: TGTGCCAGCAGTACGTTGGGACAGCAAGAGACCCAGTACTTC

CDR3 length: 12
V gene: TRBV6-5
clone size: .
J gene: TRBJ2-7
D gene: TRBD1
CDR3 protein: CASTTGGGEQYF
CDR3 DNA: TGTGCCAGCACGACAGGGGGCGGCGAGCAGTACTTC

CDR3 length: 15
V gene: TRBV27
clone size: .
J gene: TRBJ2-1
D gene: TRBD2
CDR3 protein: CASRGAGGSYNEQFF
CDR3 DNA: TGTGCCAGCAGGGGGGCGGGAGGTTCCTACAATGAGCAGTTCTTC

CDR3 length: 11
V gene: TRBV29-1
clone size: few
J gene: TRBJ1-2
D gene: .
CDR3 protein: CSVSRDYGYTF
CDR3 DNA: TGCAGCGTTTCGAGAGACTATGGCTACACCTTC

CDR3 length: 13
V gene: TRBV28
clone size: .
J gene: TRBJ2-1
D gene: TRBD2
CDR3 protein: CASSLLRGSEQFF
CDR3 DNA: TGTGCCAGCAGTTTATTACGCGGGAGTGAGCAGTTCTTC

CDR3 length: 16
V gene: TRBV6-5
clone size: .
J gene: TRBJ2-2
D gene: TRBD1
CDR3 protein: CASSYSGQGRNGELFF
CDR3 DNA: TGTGCCAGCAGTTACTCTGGACAGGGGCGGAACGGGGAGCTGTTTTTT

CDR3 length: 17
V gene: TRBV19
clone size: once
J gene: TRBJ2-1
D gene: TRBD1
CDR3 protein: CASSTPLRGLRYNEQFF
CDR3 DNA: TGTGCCAGTAGTACCCCCCTGAGGGGGCTGCGATACAATGAGCAGTTCTTC

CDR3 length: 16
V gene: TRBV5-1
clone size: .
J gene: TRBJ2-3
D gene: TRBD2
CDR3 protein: CASSLFTSGGTDTQYF
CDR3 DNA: TGCGCCAGCAGCTTGTTCACTAGCGGGGGCACAGATACGCAGTATTTT

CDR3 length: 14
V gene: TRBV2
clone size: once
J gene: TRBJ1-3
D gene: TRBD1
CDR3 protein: CASVRDSSGNTIYF
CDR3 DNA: TGTGCCAGCGTGAGGGACAGCTCTGGAAACACCATATATTTT

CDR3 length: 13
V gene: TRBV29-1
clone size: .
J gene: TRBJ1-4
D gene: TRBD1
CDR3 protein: CSVRTGGNEKLFF
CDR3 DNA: TGCAGCGTAAGGACAGGGGGGAATGAAAAACTGTTTTTT

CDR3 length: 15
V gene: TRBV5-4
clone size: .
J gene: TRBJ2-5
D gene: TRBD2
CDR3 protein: CASASTSGVGETQYF
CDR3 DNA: TGTGCCAGCGCCTCAACCAGCGGGGTTGGAGAGACCCAGTACTTC

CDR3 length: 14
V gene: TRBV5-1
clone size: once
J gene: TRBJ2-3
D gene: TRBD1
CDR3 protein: CASSLNRGTDTQYF
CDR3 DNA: TGCGCCAGCAGCTTGAACAGGGGGACAGATACGCAGTATTTT

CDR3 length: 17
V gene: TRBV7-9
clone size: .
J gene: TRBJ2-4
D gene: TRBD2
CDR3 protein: CASSTPRLAGGGDIQYF
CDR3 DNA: TGTGCCAGCAGCACACCCCGATTAGCGGGGGGCGGAGACATTCAGTACTTC

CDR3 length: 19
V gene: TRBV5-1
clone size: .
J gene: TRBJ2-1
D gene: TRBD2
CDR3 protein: CASSARPSGGSIAHNEQFF
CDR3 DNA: TGCGCCAGCAGCGCCCGTCCTAGCGGGGGGTCAATCGCACACAATGAGCAGTTCTTC

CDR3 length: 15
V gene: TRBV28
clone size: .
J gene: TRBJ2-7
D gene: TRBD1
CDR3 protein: CASSMSGTGAYEQYF
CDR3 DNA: TGTGCCAGCTCTATGTCCGGGACAGGGGCCTACGAGCAGTACTTC

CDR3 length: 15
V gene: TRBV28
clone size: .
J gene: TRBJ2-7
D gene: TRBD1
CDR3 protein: CASHSYPGTGREQYF
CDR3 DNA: TGTGCCAGCCACTCTTATCCCGGGACAGGGCGGGAGCAGTACTTC